Given below is one T cell receptor (beta chain) in context. The data derive from a study of T cell responses to AZD1222 COVID-19 vaccine. Repertoires were generated with immunoSEQ multiplex PCR, while TCRdb's copy carries only in-frame clones and drops some. The sample yields roughly 100,000 clones, approximately 84% seen once. Looked up from germline, CDR1 is KGHSH and CDR2 is LQKENI. This CDR3 spans 13 amino acids. Between the trimmed V and J ends, which lost 5 bases and 6 bases, there was a span of 10 bases. The chain combines TRBV18 with TRBJ2-2; no reliable D call. This material consisted of peripheral blood, taken on day 0 of AZD1222 vaccination. The TCR comes from an adult in good health. The CDR3 loop is CASSVLTAGELFF. The CDR3 DNA follows: TGTGCCAGCTCAGTATTGACGGCCGGGGAGCTGTTTTTT.